Listed here are 11 T cell receptor beta chains from one sample, sequenced in a study of T cells in localized non-small cell lung cancer. Here immunoSEQ multiplex PCR was the method, and the copy in TCRdb shows in-frame clones only, minus some. The sample includes tens of thousands of clones, approximately 84% seen only once; the top ten take 2.8%. This sample comprised peripheral blood, obtained before any cancer treatment. The receptors originated from a man aged 40 to 70 with stage I lung adenocarcinoma.

This clone was detected only once. This sequence joins TRBV29-1 and TRBJ2-7; D unclear. The CDR3 is 15 amino acids. CDR1 is SQVTM, CDR2 ANQGSEA, per germline. The V gene lost 0 bases and the J gene lost 7 bases, with 19 bases spanning the gap. CDR3 in DNA: TGCAGCGTTGAAGACCGTGGCACTACTACTGGGGAGCAGTACTTC. Its protein product is CSVEDRGTTTGEQYF.

This chain joins TRBV5-1 and TRBJ1-1; D gene ambiguous. V lost 0 bases and J lost 4, with 7 bases in between. This CDR3 is built from 13 residues. Germline assignment: CDR1 SGHRS and CDR2 YFSETQ. The CDR3 here is CASSLEVLTEAFF. The CDR3, as DNA: TGCGCCAGCAGCTTGGAGGTACTCACTGAAGCTTTCTTT.

The rearrangement joins TRBV28 to TRBJ2-1; TRBD2 might be the D (5 bases). CDR1 MDHEN and CDR2 SYDVKM come from the germline V gene. The CDR3 runs 14 residues. Trimming removed 6 bases at V and 6 bases at J, with 15 bases between. This CDR3 reads CASRTASGPNEQFF. As DNA, the CDR3 is TGTGCCAGCAGGACTGCGAGCGGCCCCAATGAGCAGTTCTTC.

In nucleotides, the CDR3 is TGTGCCAGCAGCTTAGCCCCAGGGGAAGGTACGCAGTATTTT. Its protein is CASSLAPGEGTQYF. V is TRBV7-6 and J is TRBJ2-3, with a possible D match to TRBD1 (6 bases). This CDR3 has 14 amino acids. Trimming took 0 bases from V and 8 from J, leaving 12 bases between them. Germline CDR1 SGHVS, CDR2 FNYEAQ.

V usage is TRBV5-5 and J usage is TRBJ2-7, with no clear D. The germline V gene encodes CDR1 SGHKS and CDR2 YYEKEE (reference sequence). Trimming shortened V by 1 base and J by 2 bases, and 13 bases separated the two germline ends. The length of the CDR3 is 15 residues. The CDR3, as DNA: TGTGCCAGCAGCTTGCAGACTTTTGGCCCCTACGAGCAGTACTTC. It translates to CASSLQTFGPYEQYF.

The rearrangement uses TRBV28 and TRBJ2-5, with D uncertain. Between the trimmed V and J ends, which lost 6 bases and 0 bases, there was a span of 11 bases. This CDR3 has 14 amino acids. CDR1 is MDHEN, CDR2 SYDVKM, per germline. This CDR3 reads CASRTRAYQETQYF. The CDR3 DNA reads TGTGCCAGCAGAACTCGGGCCTACCAAGAGACCCAGTACTTC.

The table lists this clone with a count of one. The chain employs TRBV28 and TRBJ1-2, with 9 bases identical to TRBD1. This CDR3 is 12 amino acids long. V lost 10 bases, J lost 7 bases, and 7 bases stayed unmatched. Per the germline V gene, CDR1 is MDHEN and CDR2 is SYDVKM. The CDR3 loop is CATTDRGVGYTF. The CDR3 nucleotides read TGTGCCACCACCGACAGGGGGGTTGGCTACACCTTC.

Concerning this clone: This specimen includes other DNA sequences encoding the same CDR3. The V and J genes are TRBV7-9 and TRBJ2-5; weak D call: TRBD2 (5 bases). The CDR3 is 13 amino acids. The V gene's germline CDR1 is SEHNR and CDR2 FQNEAQ (reference sequence). The V and J ends lost 1 base and 3 bases respectively, with 6 bases between them. CDR3 sequence (DNA): TGTGCCAGCAGCTTAGGACTAAAAGAGACCCAGTACTTC. The encoded protein is CASSLGLKETQYF.

This sequence joins TRBV27 and TRBJ2-1; D unresolved. Germline loops: CDR1 MNHEY, CDR2 SMNVEV (reference sequence). This CDR3 has 11 amino acids. CDR3: CESRTYNEQFF. Written as DNA, the CDR3 is TGTGAGTCACGGACCTACAATGAGCAGTTCTTC.

This chain connects TRBV18 to TRBJ2-7; the match to TRBD1 covers 7 bases. Unmatched junction bases numbered 9, after V lost 6 bases and J lost 1 base. CDR3 length: 15 residues. Germline V lookup: CDR1 KGHSH, CDR2 LQKENI. The CDR3 DNA reads as TGTGCCAGCTCGCCCTCTGACAGGGAGTCCTACGAGCAGTACTTC. This codes for CASSPSDRESYEQYF.

This clone was seen a few times. This chain uses TRBV10-2 with TRBJ1-1; D is undetermined. The CDR3 has 13 residues. With 7 bases removed from V and 3 bases from J, the gap between germline ends came to 12 bases. Germline V gene sequence: CDR1 WSHSY, CDR2 SAAADI. In DNA form, the CDR3 reads TGCGCCAGCAAAGGGATTGGGTACACTGAAGCTTTCTTT. Protein product: CASKGIGYTEAFF.